This entry concerns a single T cell receptor (beta chain). Its target is unknown. The CDR3 runs to 16 residues. Losses at the gene ends were 5 bases for V and 2 bases for J; bases not matched to a gene: 6. Germline V gene sequence: CDR1 LNHDA, CDR2 SQIVND (reference sequence). The data are from a study of beta chain features in type 1 diabetes. Purity exceeding 95% was reached by all sorted populations. cDNA synthesis used the whole RNA isolate, giving expressed TCRB sequences. TCRdb's table, derived via immunoSEQ multiplex PCR, lists solely in-frame clones and lacks some. Seen here are 400,000 to 450,000 clones, approximately 15% observed once, and the top ten hold about 0.034%. General study points: Significant though moderate, a shortening of TCRB CDR3s appeared in all four CD4+ subsets of Type 1 diabetes patients.

Sequencing was done on a sample of naive CD4+ T cells from blood. This chain connects TRBV19 to TRBJ2-6; 7 bases match TRBD2. The TCR comes from a man aged 25 to 40 in good health. The CDR3 loop is CASSETGLPGANVLTF. DNA for the CDR3: TGTGCCAGTAGTGAAACGGGACTACCTGGGGCCAACGTCCTGACTTTC.